Presented here are 14 T cell receptor beta chains from one specimen sequenced in a study of T cell responses to AZD1222 COVID-19 vaccine. Profiled with immunoSEQ multiplex PCR; TCRdb holds only in-frame clones, not every one. The sample comprises about 140,000 clones, 88% of which are singletons, and nearly 3.5% rests with the top ten. The starting material was peripheral blood, obtained on day 0 of AZD1222 vaccination. Source of these receptors: an adult in good health.

V gene TRBV5-6 combines with J gene TRBJ2-7; 7 nucleotides agree with TRBD1. Per germline, CDR1 SGHDT and CDR2 YYEEEE. V was pared by 4 bases and J by 7 bases, with 11 bases of the junction left unmatched. This CDR3 has 14 amino acids. CDR3 sequence reads: CASSPDEGAGEQYF. The CDR3 nucleotides read TGTGCCAGCAGCCCTGACGAGGGGGCAGGGGAGCAGTACTTC.

This clone has a single count. The V call is TRBV10-3, the J call TRBJ2-7; 8 positions agree with TRBD1. The CDR3 spans 13 residues. Germline V gives CDR1 ENHRY, CDR2 SYGVKD. V trimming: 6 bases; J trimming: 3 bases; junction bases outside the gene matches: 4. The CDR3: CAIRGQVNYEQYF. As DNA, the CDR3 is TGTGCCATCAGGGGACAGGTCAACTACGAGCAGTACTTC.

The CDR3 sequence is CASRPPRENNSPLHF. In DNA form, the CDR3 reads TGTGCCAGCAGACCTCCCCGGGAGAATAATTCACCCCTCCACTTT. The chain recombines TRBV6-5 with TRBJ1-6; D ambiguous. The CDR3 consists of 15 residues. Germline V CDR1 and CDR2: MNHEY, SVGAGI. The V and J ends lost 6 bases and 5 bases respectively, with 14 bases between them.

The chain links TRBV6-5 to TRBJ2-1, with TRBD2 matching 8 bases. The trim removed 9 bases at V and 1 base at J, leaving 2 bases unmatched. The germline CDR1 and CDR2 sequences are MNHEY and SVGAGI. CDR3 length equals 13 residues. The chain's CDR3 is CASREGSYNEQFF. The CDR3, as DNA: TGTGCCAGTCGGGAGGGTTCCTACAATGAGCAGTTCTTC.

V and J are TRBV19 and TRBJ1-1, with D uncertain. V was trimmed by 1 base and J by 8 bases, leaving 11 bases between them. CDR1 and CDR2 from the germline V gene are LNHDA and SQIVND (reference sequence). The CDR3 totals 13 residues. The CDR3 region has the DNA TGTGCCAGTAGTATAGTTAACGGAGGCGAAGCTTTCTTT. Translation gives CASSIVNGGEAFF. Variable domain in full (rest from reference TRBV19 and TRBJ1-1): DGGITQSPKYLFRKEGQNVTLSCEQNLNHDAMYWYRQDPGQGLRLIYYSQIVNDFQKGDIAEGYSVSREKKESFPLTVTSAQKNPTAFYLCASSIVNGGEAFFGQGTRLTVV.

The chain joins TRBV11-2 to TRBJ2-5, with D tentatively TRBD1 (6 bases). V was clipped by 5 bases and J by 6 bases, with 22 bases between them. The CDR3 length is 16 residues. The germline V gene has CDR1 SGHAT and CDR2 FQNNGV. In nucleotides, the CDR3 is TGTGCCAGCAGCCAGACTCGGGACACCTTTCGACAGACCCAGTACTTC. Protein product: CASSQTRDTFRQTQYF. The whole variable domain, filled in from reference TRBV11-2 and TRBJ2-5, reads EAGVAQSPRYKIIEKRQSVAFWCNPISGHATLYWYQQILGQGPKLLIQFQNNGVVDDSQLPKDRFSAERLKGVDSTLKIQPAKLEDSAVYLCASSQTRDTFRQTQYFGPGTRLLVL.

The chain links TRBV10-3 to TRBJ2-1; D might be TRBD1 (5 bases). Trimming stripped 8 bases from V and 0 bases from J, with 14 bases between. This CDR3 spans 15 amino acids. Germline V gene data show CDR1 as ENHRY and CDR2 as SYGVKD. The CDR3 loop is CAIGAGISSYNEQFF. In nucleotides, the CDR3 is TGTGCCATCGGGGCTGGGATAAGCTCCTACAATGAGCAGTTCTTC.

The chain joins TRBV18 to TRBJ1-3; D uncertain. Deletions cut 3 bases from V and 1 base from J, with 13 bases between. This CDR3 has 16 amino acids. In germline, CDR1 is KGHSH, CDR2 LQKENI. The CDR3 nucleotides read TGTGCCAGCTCACCTCAACGCCTGGGGTCTGGAAACACCATATATTTT. Its protein is CASSPQRLGSGNTIYF.

CDR3 nucleotides: TGTGCCAGTAGTTTAGGGACAGGGGGAGAGACCCAGTACTTC. Protein sequence: CASSLGTGGETQYF. J is TRBJ2-5 and V is TRBV19; 11 positions match TRBD1. CDR3 length: 14 amino acids. Germline V gene lookup returns CDR1 LNHDA and CDR2 SQIVND (reference sequence). V was pared by 5 bases and J by 4 bases, with 3 bases of the junction left unmatched.

The table lists this clone with a few counts. The chain couples TRBV11-2 to TRBJ2-5; 8 positions match TRBD2. This CDR3 has 15 residues. Germline lookup yields CDR1 SGHAT and CDR2 FQNNGV. V dropped 4 bases and J dropped 2; count of bases not matched to a gene: 6. The DNA for the CDR3 is TGTGCCAGCAGCTCCAACCCTAGCGGGCAAGAGACCCAGTACTTC. As protein: CASSSNPSGQETQYF.

The CDR3 here is CASSLFVGEQYF. The DNA of the CDR3 is TGTGCCAGCAGTTTATTTGTAGGCGAGCAGTACTTC. V usage is TRBV28 and J usage is TRBJ2-7; D is ambiguous. Trimming pared 1 base from V and 6 bases from J, leaving 7 bases between. The CDR3 loop spans 12 amino acids. The V gene's germline CDR1 is MDHEN and CDR2 SYDVKM.

The chain combines TRBV12-3 or TRBV12-4 with TRBJ1-4; D possibly corresponds to TRBD1 (5 bases). The length of the CDR3 is 13 residues. Trimming left V 5 bases short and J 8 bases short, with 12 bases between. The CDR3 nucleotides are TGTGCCAGCAGTCCTACAGAGGGGGAAAAACTGTTTTTT. Translation: CASSPTEGEKLFF.

V gene TRBV5-1 combines with J gene TRBJ1-3; D gene unclear. Germline V gene lookup returns CDR1 SGHRS and CDR2 YFSETQ. This CDR3 has 15 residues. Trimming left V 7 bases short and J 0 bases short, with 14 bases between. The CDR3 DNA follows: TGCGCCAGCCGCAATCAGGAGGGCTCTGGAAACACCATATATTTT. Residues: CASRNQEGSGNTIYF.

V is TRBV6-1 and J is TRBJ2-3; no clear D gene. The CDR3 is 15 residues long. V lost 1 base and J 4 bases, leaving 12 bases between the germline ends. Germline CDR1 and CDR2: MNHNS and SASEGT. CDR3 sequence reads: CASSEGVDWADTQYF. The CDR3 DNA reads TGTGCCAGCAGTGAAGGGGTCGACTGGGCAGATACGCAGTATTTT.